These 12 T cell receptor beta chains came from one sample sequenced in a study of cytomegalovirus exposure and HLA in healthy donors. PCR involved 60 Vbeta and 13 Jbeta primers. TCRdb keeps only in-frame clones here, not all; method: immunoSEQ multiplex PCR. The top ten clones hold about 2% of a sample with over 150,000 clones, roughly 76% of them seen once. The sequenced sample was PBMCs. These receptors were taken from a human donor in good health.

The CDR3 DNA sequence: TGCGCCAGCAGCTACACCGGGACAGGGGGCTACGAGCAGTACTTC. Translated, it gives CASSYTGTGGYEQYF. The chain is built from TRBV5-1 and TRBJ2-7, with 11 bases aligning to TRBD1. There are 15 residues in the CDR3. With 3 bases clipped from V and 3 bases from J, the junction kept 5 bases outside the gene matches. CDR1 SGHRS and CDR2 YFSETQ come from the germline V gene.

This clone has more than one count but fewer than ten. J is TRBJ1-2 and V is TRBV6-1, with D unresolved. This CDR3 has 10 amino acids. Germline V gene data show CDR1 as MNHNS and CDR2 as SASEGT. Trimming stripped 8 bases from V and 4 bases from J, with 5 bases between. The CDR3 sequence is CASLLYGYTF. CDR3 nucleotides: TGTGCCAGCCTACTCTATGGCTACACCTTC.

The rearrangement links TRBV7-2 to TRBJ2-7, with TRBD1 as a possible D gene (6 bases). The V gene's germline CDR1 is SGHTA and CDR2 FQGNSA. The CDR3 is 16 residues long. The ends were cut back, 1 base at V and 0 bases at J, with 13 bases in the middle. CDR3 DNA: TGTGCCAGCAGCTTAGGCTTGGCAGGGGCCTCCTACGAGCAGTACTTC. Amino acids: CASSLGLAGASYEQYF.

This chain joins TRBV18 and TRBJ1-2, with D hard to call. This CDR3 has 11 residues. Germline lookup yields CDR1 KGHSH and CDR2 LQKENI. With 3 bases removed from V and 7 bases from J, the gap between germline ends came to 6 bases. CDR3 sequence (DNA): TGTGCCAGCTCACCCCACATTGGCTACACCTTC. Encoded protein: CASSPHIGYTF. Drawing the rest from reference TRBV18 and TRBJ1-2, the complete variable domain is NAGVMQNPRHLVRRRGQEARLRCSPMKGHSHVYWYRQLPEEGLKFMVYLQKENIIDESGMPKERFSAEFPKEGPSILRIQQVVRGDSAAYFCASSPHIGYTFGSGTRLTVV.

The V and J genes are TRBV4-2 and TRBJ2-2; D may be TRBD2 (5 bases). Deletions cut 3 bases from V and 5 bases from J, with 16 bases between. CDR1 and CDR2 (germline): LGHNA, YNFKEQ. This CDR3 is built from 16 residues. CDR3 coding DNA: TGTGCCAGCAGCCAGACTATACGGCAAGTTACCGGGGAGCTGTTTTTT. This gives the protein CASSQTIRQVTGELFF.

The V gene is TRBV6-1, the J gene TRBJ2-1, with D possibly matching TRBD1 (5 bases). This CDR3 region has 15 residues. V lost 0 bases and J 12 bases, leaving 18 bases between the germline ends. CDR1 is MNHNS and CDR2 is SASEGT in the germline V gene. This CDR3 reads CASSEAGAGRWGQFF. CDR3 coding DNA: TGTGCCAGCAGTGAAGCTGGGGCAGGGCGATGGGGGCAGTTCTTC.

CDR3: CATSKRDRGTDTQYF. The CDR3 bases are TGTGCCACCAGCAAACGGGACAGGGGCACAGATACGCAGTATTTT. The chain is built from TRBV15 and TRBJ2-3, with 9 bases that match TRBD1. Losses at the gene ends were 4 bases for V and 1 base for J; bases not matched to a gene: 3. This CDR3 has 15 residues. The germline V gene has CDR1 LNHNV and CDR2 YYDKDF (reference sequence).

This chain joins TRBV4-3 and TRBJ1-3; D is unclear. Per germline, CDR1 LGHNA and CDR2 YSLEER. This CDR3 region has 16 residues. V lost 1 base and J 0 bases, leaving 10 bases between the germline ends. The DNA for the CDR3 is TGCGCCAGCAGCCAAGGCATCGCAGGCTCTGGAAACACCATATATTTT. Translation: CASSQGIAGSGNTIYF.

This chain links TRBV6-1 with TRBJ2-1; TRBD1 matches 7 bases. The germline V gene encodes CDR1 MNHNS and CDR2 SASEGT. The CDR3 runs to 14 residues. The V gene end was trimmed by 11 bases and the J gene end by 2 bases; junction bases not matched to a gene: 9. DNA of the CDR3: TGTGCCTCTACGGACAGGCGAACCTACAATGAGCAGTTCTTC. This codes for CASTDRRTYNEQFF.

The gene calls are TRBV14 and TRBJ2-3; D unclear. CDR1 and CDR2 from the germline V gene are SGHDN and FVKESK. V was trimmed by 1 base and J by 5 bases, leaving 7 bases between them. The CDR3 runs 13 residues. In DNA, the CDR3 is TGTGCCAGCAGCCAAGGATCGGGAGATACGCAGTATTTT. Translation gives CASSQGSGDTQYF.

About this clone itself: The identical CDR3 is also encoded by other nucleotide sequences in the sample. The chain couples TRBV4-3 to TRBJ2-1; D uncertain. Trimming stripped 0 bases from V and 5 bases from J, with 11 bases between. Germline values: CDR1 LGHNA, CDR2 YSLEER. The CDR3 contains 15 residues. Here the CDR3 reads CASSQDSGPNNEQFF. The CDR3 bases are TGCGCCAGCAGCCAAGATTCAGGCCCGAACAATGAGCAGTTCTTC.

The chain has TRBV2 and TRBJ2-2; no firm D call. This CDR3 region has 14 residues. The germline V gene has CDR1 SNHLY and CDR2 FYNNEI. Trimming pared 2 bases from V and 6 bases from J, leaving 10 bases between. The CDR3 is CASSESSRAGELFF. DNA of the CDR3: TGTGCCAGCAGTGAATCTAGTCGGGCCGGGGAGCTGTTTTTT. Based on the CDR3 plus reference TRBV2 and TRBJ2-2, the full variable domain is EPEVTQTPSHQVTQMGQEVILRCVPISNHLYFYWYRQILGQKVEFLVSFYNNEISEKSEIFDDQFSVERPDGSNFTLKIRSTKLEDSAMYFCASSESSRAGELFFGEGSRLTVL.